This TCR beta chain was retrieved from a study of Graves' ophthalmopathy and Graves' hyperthyroidism. Trimming shortened V by 0 bases and J by 0 bases, and 10 bases separated the two germline ends. The CDR3 runs 15 residues. Germline CDR1 reads SGHRS; CDR2 reads YFSETQ. Many counts were recorded for this clonotype. As the template, RNA transcripts were used to amplify TCR beta CDR3 regions. The authors performed first-round RT-PCR with HTBI primers and then a second-round multiplex PCR. In TCRdb, the multiplex PCR reads were re-called with MiXCR into one record per CDR3 protein. The sample contains 1 million to 1.3 million distinct CDR3 sequences, approximately 35% of which appear only once.

The sequence was obtained from an adult man with Graves' hyperthyroidism. Source material: peripheral blood or thyroid tissue (not recorded which). This chain links TRBV5-1 with TRBJ2-7; D may correspond to TRBD1 or TRBD2 (6 bases each). The CDR3 sequence is CASSLGGARSYEQYF. The CDR3 DNA sequence: TGCGCCAGCAGCTTGGGGGGGGCCCGCTCCTACGAGCAGTACTTC.